What follows is one TCR beta chain and its context. The sample is drawn from a study of blood T cell repertoires in COVID-19. Germline V gene lookup returns CDR1 LGHNA and CDR2 YNFKEQ. Trimming cost V 0 bases and J 3 bases; bases outside gene matches: 6. The CDR3 is 16 amino acids. Clones were read by immunoSEQ multiplex PCR, and TCRdb kept only the in-frame ones, dropping some. Altogether 40,000 to 50,000 clones are present, around 83% being singletons, with the ten largest covering less than 6.5%. The sequenced sample consisted of peripheral blood. The rearrangement uses TRBV4-2 and TRBJ2-7, with 9 bases aligning to TRBD2. The sequence was collected from a man aged 35-49 years with active COVID-19. The CDR3 loop reads CASSQDRLAGDYEQYF. DNA for the CDR3: TGTGCCAGCAGCCAAGATAGATTAGCGGGAGACTACGAGCAGTACTTC.